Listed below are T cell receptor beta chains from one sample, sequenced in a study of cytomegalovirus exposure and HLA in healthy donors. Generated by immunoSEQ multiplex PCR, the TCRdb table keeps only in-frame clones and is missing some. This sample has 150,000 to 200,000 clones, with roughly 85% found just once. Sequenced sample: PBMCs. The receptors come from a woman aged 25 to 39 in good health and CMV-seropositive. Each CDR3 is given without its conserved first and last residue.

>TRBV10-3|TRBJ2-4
AISPWGQDIQY
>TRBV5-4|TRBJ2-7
ASSLLVGGPDEQY
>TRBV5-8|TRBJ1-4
ASSTLWGPTNEKLF
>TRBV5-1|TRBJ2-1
ASSLSNEQF
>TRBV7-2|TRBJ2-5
ASSTRPGGQETQY
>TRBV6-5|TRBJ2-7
ASSYAGQGSYEQY
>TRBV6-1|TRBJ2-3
ASSEEGVASTDTQY
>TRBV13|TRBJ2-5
ASSSAAGEGYETQY
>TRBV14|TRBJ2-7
ASSLAGGSYEQY
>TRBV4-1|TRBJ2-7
ASSQEGGLGRAGSYEQY
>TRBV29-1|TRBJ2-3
SVVVVGGSRSSSTDTQY
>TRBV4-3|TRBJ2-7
ASSQGADSSYEQY
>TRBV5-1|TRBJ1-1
ASSLEQTNTEAF
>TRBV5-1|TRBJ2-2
ASSLGGLNTGELF
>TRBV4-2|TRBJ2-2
ASSQAPGGGNTGELF
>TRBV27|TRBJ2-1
ASTRSGPAYNEQF
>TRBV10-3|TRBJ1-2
AITPTGYYGYT
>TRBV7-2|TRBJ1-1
ASSLIQGQTEAF
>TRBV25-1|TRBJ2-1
ASRVAGGNEQF
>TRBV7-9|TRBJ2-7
ASSWGEGRWEQY
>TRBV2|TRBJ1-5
AIGRVININQPQH
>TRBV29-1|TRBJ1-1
SVGLRGEDTEAF
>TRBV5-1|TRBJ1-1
ASSWGQGGTEAF
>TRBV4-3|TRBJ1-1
ASSQDPGNTEAF
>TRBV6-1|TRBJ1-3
ASSQTRSGNTIY
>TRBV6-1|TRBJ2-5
ASSGGTRGETQY
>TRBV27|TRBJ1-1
ASRPTGTVNTEAF
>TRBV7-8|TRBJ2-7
ASSAGRIALAGAYEQY
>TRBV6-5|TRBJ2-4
ASSPSGGKNIQY
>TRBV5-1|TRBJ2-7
ASSSTGVASYEQY
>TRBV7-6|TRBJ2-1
ASSLVGTGVLNEQF
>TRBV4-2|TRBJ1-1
ASSQGFGEKNTEAF
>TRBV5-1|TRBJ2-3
TSSPSGGRVTDTQY
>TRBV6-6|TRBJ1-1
ASRTTFGLMNTEAF
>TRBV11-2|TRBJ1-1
ASSGIGDRGQQNTEAF
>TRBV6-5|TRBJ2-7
ASSYSFSGIRHEQY
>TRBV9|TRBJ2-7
ASSEVQGPYEQY
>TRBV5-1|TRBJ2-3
ASSVPGGRSDTQY
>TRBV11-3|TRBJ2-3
ASSSDSTDTQY
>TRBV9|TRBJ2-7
ASSVGSDGSYEQY
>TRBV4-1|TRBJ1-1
ASSRVGGPGAEAF
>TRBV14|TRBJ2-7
ASSPTGLSYEQY
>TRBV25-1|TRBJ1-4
ASSGRDITNEKLF
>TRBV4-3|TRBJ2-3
ASSQVTGGVEDTQY
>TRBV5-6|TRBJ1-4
ASSLIVATNEKLF
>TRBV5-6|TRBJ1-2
ASSLSSSNYGYT
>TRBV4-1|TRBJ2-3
ASSPDDRSTDTQY
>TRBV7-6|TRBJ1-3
ASSSGQGARGNTIY
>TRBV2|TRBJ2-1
ASSQKGLAGYEQF
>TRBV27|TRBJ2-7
ASSPDRVNSYEQY
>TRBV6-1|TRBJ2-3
ASTLDIRTDTQY
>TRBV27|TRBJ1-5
ASSLSAGLSNQPQH
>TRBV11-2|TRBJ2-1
ASSLWTSGILKDNEQF